The clone carrying this T cell receptor (beta chain) was detected only once. This sample was taken from a study of blood T cell repertoires in COVID-19. Across the whole study: Nucleic acid was either cDNA or gDNA, and it came from T cells, B-cell-depleted T cells, or PBMCs.

Seattle-derived patients entered the study during active infection and were followed longitudinally. V dropped 7 bases and J dropped 0 bases, with 16 bases sitting between them. The CDR3 spans 16 residues. Per germline, CDR1 ENHRY and CDR2 SYGVKD. Per the study methods: Amplification from reference gene primers served as the basis for estimated nucleated cell counts. The repertoire was sequenced with immunoSEQ multiplex PCR; TCRdb's copy has only in-frame clones and lacks some. That table furnishes V, J and clone size, whereas the DNA furnished D and trimming. The sample records about 180,000 clones, approximately 87% being singletons.

V gene TRBV10-3 combines with J gene TRBJ2-1; D remains unclear. The sample comprised peripheral blood. The clonotype was recovered from a person between 70 and 80 years old with COVID-19, enrolled during active disease. DNA for the CDR3: TGTGCCATCACCGGCTCAGCTAGTGGCTCCTACAATGAGCAGTTCTTC. Amino acids: CAITGSASGSYNEQFF.